This T cell receptor beta chain appears in the sequencing data of a study of control samples from healthy donors and cancer patients. The CDR3 sequence is 16 residues long. The germline V gene has CDR1 LGHDT and CDR2 YNNKEL (reference sequence). V dropped 5 bases and J dropped 0 bases, with 15 bases sitting between them. The method was immunoSEQ multiplex PCR; TCRdb's version includes in-frame clones alone and lacks a portion of them. The sample consists of about 63,000 clones, approximately 85% of them appearing once. This TCR was sampled from a man aged 40-55 years in good health. The chain links TRBV3-1 (or the pseudogene TRBV3-2) to TRBJ2-3; weak D call: TRBD1 (6 bases). The sample consisted of blood. The CDR3 DNA is TGTGCCAGCAGCGCTTGGAAGACAGGTAGCACAGATACGCAGTATTTT. Its protein product is CASSAWKTGSTDTQYF.